The entry below describes one T cell receptor (beta chain). Its target is unknown. The data derive from a study of T cell responses to AZD1222 COVID-19 vaccine. For the study at large: Timing groups of about 4 and about 12 weeks for second doses were pooled. Study findings and constraints: Repertoires were sampled only after the peak T cell response. Across spike, vaccine-associated CD4 TCRs were found, dominant at 160-218 and 743-854. Donors were largely white British and mainly female; clonal diversity was possibly underestimated.

The ends lost 1 base at V and 2 bases at J; junction bases unmatched: 3. This CDR3 region has 17 residues. Germline-derived CDR1 and CDR2 are LGHNA and YSLEER. Generated by immunoSEQ multiplex PCR, the TCRdb table keeps only in-frame clones and is missing some. The sample yields roughly 140,000 clones, under 95% seen once. The V gene is TRBV4-3, the J gene TRBJ2-1; 12 nucleotides align to TRBD2. This sequence was found in an adult in good health. The source material was peripheral blood, sampled on day 0 of AZD1222 vaccination. CDR3 protein: CASSQGLAGGPYNEQFF. DNA for the CDR3: TGCGCCAGCAGCCAAGGGCTAGCGGGAGGGCCCTACAATGAGCAGTTCTTC.